A selection of T cell receptor beta chains follows, all from one sample in a study of T cells expressing NK-cell markers. From the 5' RACE reads, TCRdb lists one entry per CDR3 protein and no DNA. Seen in this sample are roughly 390,000 distinct CDR3 sequences; the ten most common clones hold around 5%. Source material: blood T cells: a sorted CD56 or NKG2C T cell subset, CD4+ or CD8+ T cells, or bulk PBMC T cells (not recorded which). These receptors came from a man aged 18-70 years in good health. The CDR3 runs from the conserved cysteine through the conserved F or W.

cdr3_length: 14; j_call: TRBJ2-1; v_call: TRBV4-2; cdr3_aa: CASSQRDGFNEQFF
cdr3_length: 15; j_call: TRBJ1-4; v_call: TRBV11-1; cdr3_aa: CASSPGGASDEKLFF
cdr3_length: 14; j_call: TRBJ1-5; v_call: TRBV3-1; cdr3_aa: CASTHGVGNQPQHF
cdr3_length: 16; j_call: TRBJ1-3; v_call: TRBV3-1; cdr3_aa: CASSRAGQPSGNTIYF
cdr3_length: 12; j_call: TRBJ2-7; v_call: TRBV20-1; cdr3_aa: CSGGEGGYEQYF
cdr3_length: 14; j_call: TRBJ2-1; v_call: TRBV5-1; cdr3_aa: CASSKEPGDNEQFF
cdr3_length: 13; j_call: TRBJ1-1; v_call: TRBV5-1; cdr3_aa: CASTAGDNTEAFF
cdr3_length: 12; j_call: TRBJ2-7; v_call: TRBV28; cdr3_aa: CASSRPTYEQYF
cdr3_length: 15; j_call: TRBJ2-1; v_call: TRBV12-3/TRBV12-4; cdr3_aa: CASRSLGIGYNEQFF
cdr3_length: 15; j_call: TRBJ2-1; v_call: TRBV2; cdr3_aa: CASSDVAGQSHEQFF
cdr3_length: 15; j_call: TRBJ2-5; v_call: TRBV15; cdr3_aa: CATSRPGTGGETQYF
cdr3_length: 17; j_call: TRBJ2-2; v_call: TRBV9; cdr3_aa: CASSPLWTGSNTGELFF
cdr3_length: 15; j_call: TRBJ1-2; v_call: TRBV6-1; cdr3_aa: CASRDPGQGNYGYTF
cdr3_length: 12; j_call: TRBJ2-7; v_call: TRBV5-1; cdr3_aa: CASSPTGTEQYF
cdr3_length: 13; j_call: TRBJ2-5; v_call: TRBV20-1; cdr3_aa: CSAPRDGGQTQYF
cdr3_length: 15; j_call: TRBJ2-7; v_call: TRBV7-6; cdr3_aa: CASSHGGPGNYEQYF
cdr3_length: 15; j_call: TRBJ1-2; v_call: TRBV28; cdr3_aa: CASSGGSRANYGYTF
cdr3_length: 13; j_call: TRBJ1-2; v_call: TRBV5-6; cdr3_aa: CASRAGTRSGYTF
cdr3_length: 15; j_call: TRBJ1-4; v_call: TRBV7-2; cdr3_aa: CASSLATEANEKLFF
cdr3_length: 14; j_call: TRBJ2-2; v_call: TRBV5-1; cdr3_aa: CASRRYQYTGELFF
cdr3_length: 17; j_call: TRBJ2-1; v_call: TRBV10-3; cdr3_aa: CAISGSGLAGNYNEQFF
cdr3_length: 17; j_call: TRBJ2-2; v_call: TRBV9; cdr3_aa: CASSLSPGLLWGGELFF
cdr3_length: 15; j_call: TRBJ1-2; v_call: TRBV20-1; cdr3_aa: CSARDARTGNYGYTF
cdr3_length: 14; j_call: TRBJ2-5; v_call: TRBV2; cdr3_aa: CASVRTSGAETQYF
cdr3_length: 13; j_call: TRBJ2-7; v_call: TRBV20-1; cdr3_aa: CSAKTDILGEQYF
cdr3_length: 16; j_call: TRBJ1-2; v_call: TRBV29-1; cdr3_aa: CSVVNTGTGLVVGYTF
cdr3_length: 15; j_call: TRBJ2-2; v_call: TRBV5-1; cdr3_aa: CASSLVSGYTGELFF
cdr3_length: 13; j_call: TRBJ2-7; v_call: TRBV20-1; cdr3_aa: CSAPETGFHEQYF
cdr3_length: 16; j_call: TRBJ2-2; v_call: TRBV12-3/TRBV12-4; cdr3_aa: CASSLYERINTGELFF
cdr3_length: 16; j_call: TRBJ1-2; v_call: TRBV5-1; cdr3_aa: CASSPEASRRNYGYTF
cdr3_length: 14; j_call: TRBJ2-3; v_call: TRBV2; cdr3_aa: CASRPRTATDTQYF
cdr3_length: 18; j_call: TRBJ1-3; v_call: TRBV11-1; cdr3_aa: CASSLIPRAEGSGNTIYF
cdr3_length: 14; j_call: TRBJ2-1; v_call: TRBV9; cdr3_aa: CASSDGGGYNEQFF
cdr3_length: 12; j_call: TRBJ2-7; v_call: TRBV5-6; cdr3_aa: CASSLMYSEQYF
cdr3_length: 16; j_call: TRBJ2-7; v_call: TRBV9; cdr3_aa: CASSPRWTGGHYEQYF